Below, 3 T cell receptor beta chains from the same sample are listed, as sequenced in a study of CD8+ T cells in alopecia areata. RNA was extracted and reverse transcribed into cDNA as the sequencing template. Libraries were prepared by immunoSEQ multiplex PCR; TCRdb keeps only in-frame clonotypes and omits some of them. The sample lists about 120,000 clones, about 50% occurring once. Treatment: oral pan-JAK inhibitor, 5-10 mg twice daily. This specimen was CD4+ T cells sorted from blood, taken at week 4, from a patient treated with tofacitinib. The receptors derive from a human donor with alopecia areata.

This clone appeared a few times. This chain links TRBV23-1 with TRBJ1-1, with D perhaps TRBD1 (5 bases). TRBV23-1 is assigned to the ORF class and has an uncertain function. V lost 4 bases and J 4 bases, leaving 10 bases between the germline ends. The CDR3 spans 13 residues. CDR3 nucleotide sequence: TGCGCCAGCAGTCCGGGGGGGAGCACTGAAGCTTTCTTT. Translated: CASSPGGSTEAFF.

About this clone: Other DNA sequences in this specimen translate into the identical CDR3. The V gene is TRBV30, the J gene TRBJ2-5, with TRBD2 identical over 7 bases. Germline loops: CDR1 GTSNPN, CDR2 SVGIG (reference sequence). This CDR3 has 12 amino acids. The J segment lost 4 bases and the V segment lost 4 bases, leaving 3 bases of the junction unmatched. The CDR3: CAWTGGGETQYF. CDR3 sequence (DNA): TGTGCCTGGACAGGCGGGGGAGAGACCCAGTACTTC.

This chain links TRBV7-6 with TRBJ2-2, with D perhaps matching TRBD2 (5 bases). Germline-derived CDR1 and CDR2 are SGHVS and FNYEAQ. This CDR3 is 16 amino acids long. Trimming pared 4 bases from V and 0 bases from J, leaving 12 bases between. The chain's CDR3 is CASSSPTNPNTGELFF. CDR3 bases: TGTGCCAGCAGCTCCCCGACTAACCCGAACACCGGGGAGCTGTTTTTT.